Below are 22 T cell receptor beta chains sequenced from a single sample in a study of T cell responses to AZD1222 COVID-19 vaccine. Measured with immunoSEQ multiplex PCR; TCRdb has only the in-frame clones, and not every one. Of 150,000 to 200,000 clones in the sample, about 90% were seen once. This material consisted of peripheral blood, taken 28 days after the second AZD1222 dose. These receptors were taken from an adult who received the AZD1222 COVID-19 vaccine.

This clone was recorded only once. The chain combines TRBV28 with TRBJ1-2; D is possibly TRBD1 (6 bases). Germline lookup yields CDR1 MDHEN and CDR2 SYDVKM. The V end was cut by 2 bases, the J end by 4 bases, with 8 bases between. The CDR3 is 13 amino acids. The CDR3 DNA reads TGTGCCAGCAGTTTAAGGACAGTCTATGGCTACACCTTC. It encodes CASSLRTVYGYTF.

This rearrangement joins TRBV9 to TRBJ1-4, with D possibly matching TRBD1 (5 bases). V was trimmed by 4 bases and J by 3 bases, leaving 10 bases between them. Germline V lookup: CDR1 SGDLS, CDR2 YYNGEE. The CDR3 is 14 amino acids. CDR3 amino acids: CASSIPGPNEKLFF. In DNA, the CDR3 is TGTGCCAGCAGCATCCCAGGGCCTAATGAAAAACTGTTTTTT.

This chain links TRBV5-6 with TRBJ2-3; D is undetermined. Germline values: CDR1 SGHDT, CDR2 YYEEEE. The CDR3 contains 16 residues. The V gene lost 4 bases and the J gene lost 2 bases, with 17 bases spanning the gap. The CDR3 sequence is CASSALQQSHTDTQYF. As DNA, the CDR3 is TGTGCCAGCAGCGCACTACAACAATCGCACACAGATACGCAGTATTTT.

J is TRBJ2-7 and V is TRBV5-5; no definite D call. Germline CDR1 reads SGHKS; CDR2 reads YYEKEE (reference sequence). CDR3 length: 13 residues. Trimming cost V 0 bases and J 1 base, with 5 bases left between them. The CDR3, as DNA: TGTGCCAGCAGCTTGGCCCTTTCCTACGAGCAGTACTTC. It encodes CASSLALSYEQYF.

The V and J genes are TRBV24-1 and TRBJ2-7; 8 bases agree with TRBD1. Per germline, CDR1 KGHDR and CDR2 SFDVKD. The V and J ends lost 2 bases and 12 bases, in that order; junction bases with no gene match: 5. This CDR3 spans 12 amino acids. CDR3 region: CATSDSTGEVYF. In nucleotides, the CDR3 is TGTGCCACCAGTGATTCGACAGGGGAAGTGTACTTC.

V and J are TRBV7-8 and TRBJ1-1; possibly TRBD1 for D (6 bases). Germline values: CDR1 SGHVS, CDR2 FQNEAQ. The CDR3 covers 14 residues. V lost 2 bases to trimming and J lost 4 bases, with 11 bases between them. CDR3 nucleotide sequence: TGTGCCAGCAGCTTAACACAGGGTGGCACTGAAGCTTTCTTT. Its translation: CASSLTQGGTEAFF.

The V and J genes are TRBV19 and TRBJ2-1; D might be TRBD1 (6 bases). The CDR3 is made up of 18 amino acids. Germline CDR1 is LNHDA and CDR2 is SQIVND (reference sequence). V lost 7 bases and J lost 1, with 23 bases in between. The DNA for the CDR3 is TGTGCCAGTACAACTACAGGGCCGGGCTTGAGGTCCTACAATGAGCAGTTCTTC. The encoded protein is CASTTTGPGLRSYNEQFF.

This chain uses TRBV9 with TRBJ2-5; 7 bases map to TRBD1. V was clipped by 0 bases and J by 3 bases; unmatched bases: 2. Germline V CDR1 and CDR2: SGDLS, YYNGEE. The CDR3 is 14 residues long. CDR3 in DNA: TGTGCCAGCAGCGTAGGAGGGGGCGAAGAGACCCAGTACTTC. Protein: CASSVGGGEETQYF.

The chain is built from TRBV6-4 and TRBJ1-2; D unclear. This CDR3 comprises 13 residues. The germline V and J ends were trimmed by 2 bases and 6 bases, with 10 bases remaining between them. Germline CDR1 is MRHNA and CDR2 is SNTAGT. CDR3 sequence reads: CASSDEGVDGYTF. The CDR3 DNA follows: TGTGCCAGCAGTGACGAAGGTGTGGATGGCTACACCTTC.

There are a few counts of this clone. The chain has TRBV7-2 and TRBJ1-2; 7 nucleotides align to TRBD1. Germline V gene sequence: CDR1 SGHTA, CDR2 FQGNSA. This CDR3 has 15 amino acids. The J segment lost 5 bases and the V segment lost 4 bases, leaving 10 bases of the junction unmatched. In nucleotides, the CDR3 is TGTGCCAGCAGCTCGTCCGGGACAGACCCTTATGGCTACACCTTC. This translates into CASSSSGTDPYGYTF.

The chain recombines TRBV6-5 with TRBJ1-5; no clear D. The ends were cut back, 3 bases at V and 7 bases at J, with 10 bases in the middle. The CDR3 runs to 13 residues. In germline, CDR1 is MNHEY, CDR2 SVGAGI. The CDR3 sequence is CASSYGTRQPQHF. CDR3 nucleotide sequence: TGTGCCAGCAGTTATGGCACCCGGCAGCCCCAGCATTTT.

The rearrangement joins TRBV2 to TRBJ2-3; 11 bases align to TRBD2. The germline V gene encodes CDR1 SNHLY and CDR2 FYNNEI. V dropped 5 bases and J dropped 1; count of bases not matched to a gene: 2. The CDR3 totals 15 residues. The CDR3 spells CASSLLAGGTDTQYF. CDR3 DNA sequence: TGTGCCAGCAGTCTACTAGCGGGAGGCACAGATACGCAGTATTTT.

The J gene is TRBJ1-6, the V gene TRBV19, with TRBD1 as a possible D gene (6 bases). Germline V CDR1 and CDR2: LNHDA, SQIVND (reference sequence). The germline V and J ends were trimmed by 2 bases and 6 bases, with 17 bases remaining between them. This CDR3 is built from 17 residues. CDR3 sequence reads: CASSIQDSEGGNSPLHF. As DNA, the CDR3 is TGTGCCAGTAGTATACAGGACAGCGAGGGTGGTAATTCACCCCTCCACTTT.

The chain couples TRBV7-5 to TRBJ1-6; TRBD1, the table's D call, lacks a check against the DNA. TRBV7-5 is a recognized pseudogene. The CDR3 consists of 17 residues. The CDR3 coding sequence is TGTGCCAGAAGCTTAGTCGGCCCAACAGGGGGCAGTTCACCCCTCCACTTT. Amino acids: CARSLVGPTGGSSPLHF.

This clone was observed a handful of times. The rearrangement joins TRBV5-8 to TRBJ1-2; D possibly corresponds to TRBD1 (5 bases). CDR3 size: 16 residues. CDR1 is SGHTS and CDR2 is YDEGEE in the germline V gene. Trimming pared 2 bases from V and 1 base from J, leaving 15 bases between. The CDR3 DNA is TGTGCCAGCAGCTTAGAACAGGCCAGACGTAACTATGGCTACACCTTC. It specifies CASSLEQARRNYGYTF.

The chain employs TRBV19 and TRBJ1-5; TRBD1 matches at 7 bases. V lost 7 bases, J lost 3 bases, and 3 bases stayed unmatched. The germline V gene has CDR1 LNHDA and CDR2 SQIVND (reference sequence). The CDR3 has 13 amino acids. CDR3 in amino acids: CASKQGINQPQHF. CDR3 coding DNA: TGTGCCAGTAAACAGGGGATCAATCAGCCCCAGCATTTT.

The chain employs TRBV29-1 and TRBJ2-2; D call uncertain. The CDR3 is 14 amino acids. V lost 7 bases to trimming and J lost 4 bases, with 16 bases between them. The germline CDR1 and CDR2 sequences are SQVTM and ANQGSEA. The CDR3 spells CSAGLGLFTGELFF. CDR3 DNA sequence: TGCAGCGCCGGTTTAGGGCTTTTCACCGGGGAGCTGTTTTTT.

Here the CDR3 reads CARSLERGRGGYTF. The DNA for the CDR3 is TGTGCCAGAAGCCTGGAACGGGGGCGGGGAGGCTACACCTTC. The chain is built from TRBV5-3 and TRBJ1-2, with D tentatively TRBD1 (6 bases). TRBV5-3 is an open reading frame whose function is uncertain. Between the trimmed V and J ends, which lost 4 bases and 8 bases, there was a span of 18 bases. The CDR3 runs 14 residues.

This clone appeared a single time. The chain is built from TRBV3-1 (or the pseudogene TRBV3-2) and TRBJ2-3, with 11 positions matching TRBD2. J was trimmed by 5 bases and V by 4 bases; bases with no gene match: 5. The CDR3 is 15 amino acids. Germline lookup yields CDR1 LGHDT and CDR2 YNNKEL (reference sequence). The CDR3, as DNA: TGTGCCAGCAGCCCCGGGACTAGCGGTTTAGATACGCAGTATTTT. Translation: CASSPGTSGLDTQYF.

The V and J genes are TRBV5-4 and TRBJ2-7; D is possibly TRBD1 or TRBD2 (5 bases each). The CDR3 covers 13 residues. Germline V gene data show CDR1 as SGHNT and CDR2 as YYREEE (reference sequence). Trimming shortened V by 4 bases and J by 3 bases, and 11 bases separated the two germline ends. The CDR3 region is CASSRMRGYEQYF. CDR3 nucleotides: TGTGCCAGCAGCCGTATGAGGGGCTACGAGCAGTACTTC.

The rearrangement joins TRBV5-6 to TRBJ1-6, with D unclear. Germline CDR1 reads SGHDT; CDR2 reads YYEEEE. The CDR3 is made up of 17 amino acids. Trimming cost V 4 bases and J 7 bases, with 21 bases left between them. DNA of the CDR3: TGTGCCAGCAGCCACGCAACTCGACGGCCTGCAAATTCACCCCTCCACTTT. It translates to CASSHATRRPANSPLHF.

The chain joins TRBV19 to TRBJ1-2; TRBD1 is a possible D gene (6 bases). Per germline, CDR1 LNHDA and CDR2 SQIVND (reference sequence). The CDR3 extends over 13 amino acids. V lost 5 bases, J lost 4 bases, and 11 bases lay in between. The CDR3 sequence: CASSQQGAYGYTF. The CDR3 DNA reads TGTGCCAGTAGTCAACAGGGTGCCTATGGCTACACCTTC.